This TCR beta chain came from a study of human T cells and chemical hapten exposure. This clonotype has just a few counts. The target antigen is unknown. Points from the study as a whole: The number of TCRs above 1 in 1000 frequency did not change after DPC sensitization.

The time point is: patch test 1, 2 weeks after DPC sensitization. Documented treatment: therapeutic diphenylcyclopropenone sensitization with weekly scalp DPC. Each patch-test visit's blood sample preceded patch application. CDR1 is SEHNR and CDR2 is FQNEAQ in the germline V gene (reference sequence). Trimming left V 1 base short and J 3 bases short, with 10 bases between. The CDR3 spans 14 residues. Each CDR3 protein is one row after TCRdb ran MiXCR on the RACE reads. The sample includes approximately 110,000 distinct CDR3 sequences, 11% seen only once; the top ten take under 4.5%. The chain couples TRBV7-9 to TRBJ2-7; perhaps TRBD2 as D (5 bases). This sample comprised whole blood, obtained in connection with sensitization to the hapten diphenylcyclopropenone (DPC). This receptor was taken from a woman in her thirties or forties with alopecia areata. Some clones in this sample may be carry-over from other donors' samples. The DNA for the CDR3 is TGTGCCAGCAGCTTAGAGGCGGGCCGCTACGAGCAGTACTTC. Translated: CASSLEAGRYEQYF. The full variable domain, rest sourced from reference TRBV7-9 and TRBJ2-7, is DTGVSQNPRHKITKRGQNVTFRCDPISEHNRLYWYRQTLGQGPEFLTYFQNEAQLEKSRLLSDRFSAERPKGSFSTLEIQRTEQGDSAMYLCASSLEAGRYEQYFGPGTRLTVT.